This T cell receptor beta chain appears in the sequencing data of a study of cytomegalovirus exposure and HLA in healthy donors. V lost 8 bases and J lost 7, with 9 bases in between. The CDR3 covers 11 residues. Germline values: CDR1 MDHEN, CDR2 SYDVKM. The protocol was immunoSEQ multiplex PCR, while the TCRdb copy is restricted to in-frame clones and leaves out a portion. Among around 190,000 clones, about 89% were seen once, and the ten largest hold more than 5.5%. Sequenced input: PBMCs. The receptor was derived from a man aged 25 to 45 in good health and CMV-seropositive. The rearrangement links TRBV28 to TRBJ2-1, with D maybe TRBD1 (5 bases). CDR3 nucleotides: TGTGCCAGCCGCAAGGGGAATGAGCAGTTCTTC. Protein sequence: CASRKGNEQFF.